This T cell receptor (beta chain) was observed in a study of T-cell reconstitution after alpha-beta-depleted transplantation in children. Study-wide results and caveats: Diversity of TCRbeta at day 60 was high in some patients, arising from surviving recipient T cells and thymic progenitors. T cells produced anew were the main source of T-cell counts and diversity one year after transplant. Expanded graft clones, several hundred of them, were reportedly the source of alpha-beta T cells about two months after transplant.

With respect to this clonotype: No antigen is known for it.

CDR3 length equals 15 residues. CDR1 is MNHEY, CDR2 SMNVEV, per germline (reference sequence). Trimming cost V 4 bases and J 2 bases; bases outside gene matches: 3. Researchers prepared the TCRbeta library using unique molecular identifiers, the study reports. TCRdb redid the calling of the PCR reads with MiXCR, one entry per CDR3 protein. The sample lists around 700,000 distinct CDR3 sequences, about an eighth occurring once. The sequencing here drew on PBMCs, taken before TCRalphabeta/CD19-depleted stem cell transplant. This TCR derives from a girl under 10 years old with congenital amegakaryocytic thrombocytopenia, due to receive a stem cell transplant. The chain employs TRBV27 and TRBJ2-7; 12 nucleotides align to TRBD1. CDR3 DNA sequence: TGTGCCAGCAGTTATGGGACAGGGGGCGCCTACGAGCAGTACTTC. This codes for CASSYGTGGAYEQYF.